Each of the 6 T cell receptor beta chains below was sequenced from the same sample in a study of identical twins. TCRdb reanalysed the 5' RACE reads using MiXCR and keeps one entry per CDR3 protein. Here the sample spans approximately 1.8 million distinct CDR3 sequences, under 35% being singletons. Sequencing input: cord blood. The receptor set was obtained from a newborn girl in good health.

A single count supports this clonotype. The chain has TRBV9 and TRBJ2-7; 9 nucleotides match TRBD2. This CDR3 spans 16 amino acids. In germline, CDR1 is SGDLS, CDR2 YYNGEE. V was clipped by 0 bases and J by 4 bases; unmatched bases: 8. The CDR3 DNA sequence: TGTGCCAGCAGCGTAGCCGGCGGGGGGGCCTTGTACGAGCAGTACTTC. It encodes CASSVAGGGALYEQYF.

The rearrangement uses TRBV6-6 and TRBJ2-2, with TRBD2 matching over 8 bases. J gave up 2 bases and V 7 bases, and 6 bases lay outside the gene matches. CDR1 is MNHNY, CDR2 SVGAGI, per germline (reference sequence). The CDR3 covers 15 residues. CDR3: CASKGGGPNTGELFF. CDR3 nucleotide sequence: TGTGCCAGCAAGGGCGGGGGGCCTAACACCGGGGAGCTGTTTTTT.

This chain's CDR3 is CASSVGTASGANVLTF. The CDR3 DNA is TGTGCCAGCAGCGTGGGGACAGCCTCTGGGGCCAACGTCCTGACTTTC. This chain uses TRBV12-3 or TRBV12-4 with TRBJ2-6, with TRBD1 identical over 7 bases. This CDR3 spans 16 amino acids. V dropped 6 bases and J dropped 0; count of bases not matched to a gene: 5.

The rearrangement joins TRBV7-2 to TRBJ2-7; D not certain. CDR3 length equals 12 residues. Germline V lookup: CDR1 SGHTA, CDR2 FQGNSA. V dropped 7 bases and J dropped 3 bases, with 10 bases sitting between them. The CDR3 protein is CASNSYGYEQYF. CDR3 in DNA: TGTGCCAGCAACTCTTACGGCTACGAGCAGTACTTC. The full variable domain, in which reference TRBV7-2 and TRBJ2-7 provide the parts outside the CDR3, is GAGVSQSPSNKVTEKGKDVELRCDPISGHTALYWYRQSLGQGLEFLIYFQGNSAPDKSGLPSDRFSAERTGGSVSTLTIQRTQQEDSAVYLCASNSYGYEQYFGPGTRLTVT.

The chain is built from TRBV20-1 and TRBJ2-3; 11 nucleotides agree with TRBD2. J was trimmed by 5 bases and V by 5 bases; bases with no gene match: 12. The CDR3 sequence is 16 residues long. The germline V gene has CDR1 DFQATT and CDR2 SNEGSKA (reference sequence). The CDR3 reads CSAQALSGGAGDTQYF. DNA of the CDR3: TGCAGTGCTCAAGCCCTTAGCGGGGGGGCGGGAGATACGCAGTATTTT.

This clonotype was seen a handful of times. The chain couples TRBV2 to TRBJ2-7, with D possibly called TRBD1 or TRBD2 (5 bases each). In germline, CDR1 is SNHLY, CDR2 FYNNEI. With 4 bases removed from V and 3 bases from J, the gap between germline ends came to 10 bases. The CDR3 totals 13 residues. The CDR3 DNA sequence: TGTGCCAGCAGTGGGGACGGTTTCTACGAGCAGTACTTC. Translated: CASSGDGFYEQYF. Based on the CDR3 plus reference TRBV2 and TRBJ2-7, the full variable domain is EPEVTQTPSHQVTQMGQEVILRCVPISNHLYFYWYRQILGQKVEFLVSFYNNEISEKSEIFDDQFSVERPDGSNFTLKIRSTKLEDSAMYFCASSGDGFYEQYFGPGTRLTVT.